This TCR beta chain emerged from a study of T-cell memory formation after mild COVID-19. Study-wide findings and caveats: Contracting CD4+ clones were located mainly in CM and EM, and CD8+ clones in EMRA. Clones shrinking between day 15 and 85 showed a balanced CD4/CD8 split, and those that grew later tilted toward CD4+. Within pre-infection memory, some responding clones were found, suggesting cross-reactive memory joined.

TCR alpha and TCR beta cDNA libraries carrying sample barcodes and UMIs were produced by 5'RACE using constant-segment primers. TCRdb itself ran the 5' RACE reads through MiXCR, one entry per CDR3 protein. Among a few hundred thousand distinct CDR3 sequences listed, under 25% were seen once. The germline V gene has CDR1 SQVTM and CDR2 ANQGSEA. V was clipped by 6 bases and J by 1 base; unmatched bases: 2. This CDR3 comprises 13 residues. On this clonotype itself: What it binds is not known.

Material for sequencing was PBMCs or a T cell subset sorted from them (not recorded which). J is TRBJ2-3 and V is TRBV29-1; 9 bases are a match to TRBD1. The sequence was collected from a man between 18 and 29 years old who had mild COVID-19 (a few samples of this study predate the infection). Cell type and time point are not known. CDR3 protein: CSVDRGRTDTQYF. In nucleotides, the CDR3 is TGCAGCGTGGACAGGGGCCGCACAGATACGCAGTATTTT.